The 28 T cell receptor beta chains given below trace back to one sample, sequenced in a study of regulatory T cells in long-lasting Graves disease. TCR beta libraries were built with iRepertoire HTBI primers and Arm-PCR of CDR3 regions. From the multiplex PCR reads, TCRdb called clonotypes with MiXCR, one entry per CDR3 protein. In the table there are 450,000 to 500,000 distinct CDR3 sequences, roughly 17% of which are singletons. Time point indicated: newly diagnosed GD, antithyroid drugs for less than 3 months. PBMCs provided the RNA from which the TCR library was made. These data also featured in a second study, about T cells in Graves' hyperthyroidism and ophthalmopathy.

This specimen consisted of peripheral blood mononuclear cells (PBMCs), obtained at new diagnosis, from a patient treated with antithyroid drugs. The receptors originated from a man between 35 and 55 years old with Graves disease.

This clonotype was recorded many times. The V and J genes are TRBV11-1 and TRBJ2-7; 8 positions match TRBD2. Looked up from germline, CDR1 is SGHAT and CDR2 is FQDESV (reference sequence). The CDR3 totals 20 residues. V lost 5 bases and J lost 3; bases outside the gene matches: 24. The CDR3 protein is CASSQEGKGRTSFGFYEQYF. Here the CDR3 DNA reads TGTGCCAGCAGCCAGGAGGGTAAAGGACGGACTAGCTTTGGTTTCTACGAGCAGTACTTC.

This sequence joins TRBV19 and TRBJ1-2, with D maybe TRBD1 (6 bases). The V end was cut by 5 bases, the J end by 5 bases, with 18 bases between. Germline CDR1 is LNHDA and CDR2 is SQIVND (reference sequence). This CDR3 has 15 residues. The CDR3 coding sequence is TGTGCCAGTAGTCCCCTTGTGGGGGGCCCTTATGGCTACACCTTC. The encoded protein is CASSPLVGGPYGYTF.

This clonotype occurred a few times. The chain recombines TRBV7-9 with TRBJ2-1; either TRBD1 or TRBD2 may fit D (5 bases each). Trimming left V 1 base short and J 7 bases short, with 14 bases between. CDR1 is SEHNR and CDR2 is FQNEAQ in the germline V gene (reference sequence). CDR3 length: 15 amino acids. Here the CDR3 reads CASSLGGTPVNEQFF. In DNA form, the CDR3 reads TGTGCCAGCAGCTTAGGGGGGACGCCGGTTAATGAGCAGTTCTTC.

This chain links TRBV7-3 with TRBJ2-7, with a tentative D call TRBD1 (6 bases). V was pared by 4 bases and J by 2 bases, with 18 bases between. Germline V gene lookup returns CDR1 SGHTA and CDR2 FQGTGA. The CDR3 sequence is 16 residues long. The CDR3 region is CASSYRAPDRTYEQYF. CDR3 in DNA: TGTGCCAGCAGCTATCGTGCGCCGGACAGAACCTACGAGCAGTACTTC.

This clonotype has ten or more counts. The chain's CDR3 is CASSQDLPYEQYF. The CDR3 DNA reads as TGTGCCAGCAGCCAAGACCTTCCCTACGAGCAGTACTTC. The chain combines TRBV3-1 with TRBJ2-7; D gene unclear. The CDR3 loop spans 13 amino acids. Germline CDR1 is LGHDT and CDR2 is YNNKEL (reference sequence). The V end was cut by 0 bases, the J end by 2 bases, with 5 bases between.

This clonotype was picked up a small number of times. The chain uses TRBV5-6 and TRBJ2-5, with TRBD2 identical over 10 bases. V dropped 7 bases and J dropped 5; count of bases not matched to a gene: 5. Germline CDR1 and CDR2: SGHDT and YYEEEE. CDR3 length equals 13 residues. CDR3 sequence: CASHSGRVETQYF. The CDR3 region has the DNA TGTGCCAGCCACAGCGGGAGGGTGGAGACCCAGTACTTC.

The table lists this clonotype with a count of one. The rearrangement uses TRBV5-1 and TRBJ2-3, with unresolved D. Germline V lookup: CDR1 SGHRS, CDR2 YFSETQ. This CDR3 region has 15 residues. With 1 base removed from V and 2 bases from J, the gap between germline ends came to 11 bases. The CDR3 sequence is CASSLTGGYTDTQYF. The DNA of the CDR3 is TGCGCCAGCAGCTTGACCGGCGGATACACAGATACGCAGTATTTT.

The chain has TRBV29-1 and TRBJ1-3, with D maybe TRBD1 (6 bases). Germline CDR1 reads SQVTM; CDR2 reads ANQGSEA. V was shortened by 5 bases and J by 3 bases, with 11 bases between the two germline ends. This CDR3 is 13 amino acids long. CDR3 coding DNA: TGCAGCGTTACACCGGACAGTGGAAACACCATATATTTT. Its protein is CSVTPDSGNTIYF.

The table lists this clonotype with many counts. V is TRBV2 and J is TRBJ2-7; no definite D call. The germline CDR1 and CDR2 sequences are SNHLY and FYNNEI. This CDR3 region has 12 residues. V gave up 4 bases and J gave up 6 bases, with 10 bases separating them. DNA for the CDR3: TGTGCCAGCAGTGCGTGGGGATCCGAGCAGTACTTC. This codes for CASSAWGSEQYF. Full variable domain (outside the CDR3, taken from reference TRBV2 and TRBJ2-7): EPEVTQTPSHQVTQMGQEVILRCVPISNHLYFYWYRQILGQKVEFLVSFYNNEISEKSEIFDDQFSVERPDGSNFTLKIRSTKLEDSAMYFCASSAWGSEQYFGPGTRLTVT.

Concerning this clonotype: A clone one base away is much larger, so this may be a read error. J is TRBJ2-3 and V is TRBV27, with TRBD2 matching 9 bases. V lost 4 bases to trimming and J lost 4 bases; unmatched junction nucleotides: 15. CDR3 length equals 18 residues. Germline values: CDR1 MNHEY, CDR2 SMNVEV (reference sequence). The CDR3 DNA is TGTGCCAGCAGTTCTCCCCGGGGACTAGCTTCTAGCGCAGATACGCAGTATTTT. This sequence encodes CASSSPRGLASSADTQYF.

This clonotype was found many times. V usage is TRBV12-3 or TRBV12-4 and J usage is TRBJ2-4; 7 bases match TRBD2. V shed 8 bases and J 8 bases; nucleotides not matched to a gene: 9. The CDR3 loop spans 13 amino acids. DNA of the CDR3: TGTGCCAGCTCCCCCCTTGGGGGGGACATTCAGTACTTC. Residues: CASSPLGGDIQYF.

The chain couples TRBV19 to TRBJ1-1; no firm D call. This CDR3 has 15 residues. Trimming removed 7 bases from V and 1 base from J, with 16 bases in between. The germline V gene encodes CDR1 LNHDA and CDR2 SQIVND (reference sequence). The CDR3 DNA reads TGTGCCAGTACCACCTCCCCGACCGAGAACACTGAAGCTTTCTTT. Translating gives CASTTSPTENTEAFF.

The chain carries TRBV29-1 and TRBJ1-2, with D tentatively TRBD1 (5 bases). V was pared by 6 bases and J by 5 bases, with 13 bases between. This CDR3 region has 12 residues. Germline values: CDR1 SQVTM, CDR2 ANQGSEA. The CDR3 nucleotides are TGCAGCGTGAATCCTGGGGGGTATGGCTACACCTTC. The encoded protein is CSVNPGGYGYTF.

Ten or more counts support this clonotype. The chain has TRBV28 and TRBJ2-7; tentative D call: TRBD1 (5 bases). Germline loops: CDR1 MDHEN, CDR2 SYDVKM. Trimming cost V 2 bases and J 3 bases, with 20 bases left between them. The CDR3 sequence is 17 residues long. The DNA of the CDR3 is TGTGCCAGCAGTTTAGGGGCTAGTATCTCGGTGCACTACGAGCAGTACTTC. The encoded protein is CASSLGASISVHYEQYF.

In this sample, this clonotype turned up many times. The rearrangement joins TRBV27 to TRBJ2-5; tentative D call: TRBD1 (5 bases). CDR1 is MNHEY and CDR2 is SMNVEV in the germline V gene (reference sequence). V was clipped by 5 bases and J by 5 bases, with 18 bases between them. The CDR3 extends over 15 amino acids. In DNA, the CDR3 is TGTGCCAGCAGTCCCAGGGATTGGCCTGGTGAGACCCAGTACTTC. The encoded protein is CASSPRDWPGETQYF.

This clonotype was seen ten or more times. V is TRBV4-1 and J is TRBJ1-2; D remains ambiguous. CDR3 length equals 15 residues. CDR1 and CDR2 from the germline V gene are MGHRA and YSYEKL. The V and J ends lost 1 base and 7 bases respectively, with 16 bases between them. The CDR3 region has the DNA TGCGCCAGCAGCCAAGTCGGGATCCTTACCCTTGGCTACACCTTC. Translated: CASSQVGILTLGYTF.

This chain connects TRBV20-1 to TRBJ2-1; 9 bases match TRBD2. V was pared by 1 base and J by 2 bases, with 9 bases of the junction left unmatched. Germline V CDR1 and CDR2: DFQATT, SNEGSKA (reference sequence). This CDR3 region has 17 residues. As DNA, the CDR3 is TGCAGTGCTAGAGGGGCGGAGAGCGGGAGGCCCTACAATGAGCAGTTCTTC. This sequence encodes CSARGAESGRPYNEQFF.

This clonotype was found many times. The rearrangement uses TRBV6-1 and TRBJ2-3; the D gene is possibly TRBD1 (5 bases). CDR3 length: 14 residues. Germline V CDR1 and CDR2: MNHNS, SASEGT. V lost 8 bases and J 4 bases, leaving 16 bases between the germline ends. CDR3 loop: CASGARGRADTQYF. Here the CDR3 DNA reads TGTGCCAGCGGGGCGAGAGGTCGGGCAGATACGCAGTATTTT.

There are many counts of this clonotype. The V and J genes are TRBV28 and TRBJ2-1, with D possibly being TRBD1 (7 bases). Germline V gives CDR1 MDHEN, CDR2 SYDVKM. V lost 10 bases and J 14 bases, leaving 21 bases between the germline ends. The length of the CDR3 is 12 residues. CDR3 in amino acids: CATFYGGTGEFF. CDR3 sequence (DNA): TGTGCCACCTTCTACGGGGGAACAGGGGAGTTCTTC. Filled out from reference TRBV28 and TRBJ2-1, the complete variable domain reads DVKVTQSSRYLVKRTGEKVFLECVQDMDHENMFWYRQDPGLGLRLIYFSYDVKMKEKGDIPEGYSVSREKKERFSLILESASTNQTSMYLCATFYGGTGEFFGPGTRLTVL.

This clonotype was seen many times. This rearrangement joins TRBV11-2 to TRBJ2-2; D assignment may be TRBD1 or TRBD2 (6 bases each). V was pared by 4 bases and J by 2 bases, with 8 bases between. The CDR3 spans 14 residues. Germline CDR1 and CDR2: SGHAT and FQNNGV. The CDR3 spells CASSWGANTGELFF. CDR3 nucleotide sequence: TGTGCCAGCAGCTGGGGGGCAAACACCGGGGAGCTGTTTTTT.

This clonotype was seen more than once but under ten times. The J gene is TRBJ2-1, the V gene TRBV10-3; 7 nucleotides agree with TRBD2. Losses at the gene ends were 10 bases for V and 5 bases for J; bases not matched to a gene: 2. Germline values: CDR1 ENHRY, CDR2 SYGVKD. This CDR3 is 11 amino acids long. CDR3 protein: CARGGDNEQFF. DNA of the CDR3: TGTGCCAGGGGAGGGGACAATGAGCAGTTCTTC.

The chain combines TRBV24-1 with TRBJ2-5; no clear D. Trimming cost V 2 bases and J 5 bases, with 11 bases left between them. The CDR3 is 14 residues long. Germline V CDR1 and CDR2: KGHDR, SFDVKD. CDR3 DNA sequence: TGTGCCACCAGTGATTGGAAGGTTGCGGAGACCCAGTACTTC. Translated, it gives CATSDWKVAETQYF.

V usage is TRBV6-1 and J usage is TRBJ1-2; D not certain. CDR1 MNHNS and CDR2 SASEGT come from the germline V gene. Trimming stripped 6 bases from V and 2 bases from J, with 10 bases between. The CDR3 consists of 13 residues. The CDR3 region is CASSSPRNYGYTF. CDR3 DNA: TGTGCCAGCAGCTCTCCGCGGAACTATGGCTACACCTTC.

This clonotype came up a few times. The chain has TRBV29-1 and TRBJ2-7; TRBD2 aligns across 7 bases. The germline gives CDR1 SQVTM, CDR2 ANQGSEA. The CDR3 extends over 13 amino acids. Losses at the gene ends were 7 bases for V and 2 bases for J; bases not matched to a gene: 8. The CDR3 nucleotides read TGCAGCGCCCTGGTCGGGGGGACCTACGAGCAGTACTTC. Translation: CSALVGGTYEQYF.

The chain carries TRBV10-3 and TRBJ2-7, with 7 bases fitting TRBD1. V trimming: 10 bases; J trimming: 3 bases; junction bases outside the gene matches: 9. The CDR3 sequence is 13 residues long. Germline CDR1 reads ENHRY; CDR2 reads SYGVKD. CDR3 in amino acids: CATHGDRDYEQYF. DNA of the CDR3: TGTGCCACCCATGGGGACAGAGACTACGAGCAGTACTTC.

The chain has TRBV6-1 and TRBJ2-7, with D perhaps TRBD2 (5 bases). The germline V gene has CDR1 MNHNS and CDR2 SASEGT. The CDR3 covers 13 residues. Between the trimmed V and J ends, which lost 8 bases and 5 bases, there was a span of 16 bases. The CDR3 DNA sequence: TGTGCCAGCGGGAGCCCCCCGTGGGACGAGCAGTACTTC. It is translated as CASGSPPWDEQYF.

This clonotype was detected only a few times. V and J are TRBV12-3 or TRBV12-4 and TRBJ1-2; D ambiguous. Trimming removed 2 bases from V and 0 bases from J, with 7 bases in between. CDR3 length: 14 amino acids. The CDR3 sequence: CASSLTPANYGYTF. The CDR3, as DNA: TGTGCCAGCAGTTTAACGCCGGCTAACTATGGCTACACCTTC.

This clonotype was seen more than once but under ten times. This chain links TRBV7-3 with TRBJ1-1; 9 positions agree with TRBD1. This CDR3 is 17 amino acids long. The junction had 10 bases not matched to a gene; V was cut back by 5 bases and J by 0 bases. Germline CDR1 SGHTA, CDR2 FQGTGA. The CDR3 coding sequence is TGTGCCAGCAGCCATACCGGGACAGGGAGGATGAACACTGAAGCTTTCTTT. It is translated as CASSHTGTGRMNTEAFF.